This T cell receptor beta chain was captured in a study of monozygotic twins with inflammatory bowel disease. Each CDR3 protein gets one entry in TCRdb, which reprocessed the 5' RACE reads and gives no DNA. The table for this sample gives roughly 200,000 distinct CDR3 sequences. Germline V gene lookup returns CDR1 KGHSH and CDR2 LQKENI. The CDR3 spans 17 residues. Material for sequencing was blood. The receptor comes from a human donor with ulcerative colitis or Crohn's disease, or a healthy co-twin of an affected twin (not recorded which). The genes are TRBV18 and TRBJ2-2; TCRdb names TRBD2, which stays unverified in the absence of DNA. The CDR3 sequence is CASSPPGRQGGTGELFF.